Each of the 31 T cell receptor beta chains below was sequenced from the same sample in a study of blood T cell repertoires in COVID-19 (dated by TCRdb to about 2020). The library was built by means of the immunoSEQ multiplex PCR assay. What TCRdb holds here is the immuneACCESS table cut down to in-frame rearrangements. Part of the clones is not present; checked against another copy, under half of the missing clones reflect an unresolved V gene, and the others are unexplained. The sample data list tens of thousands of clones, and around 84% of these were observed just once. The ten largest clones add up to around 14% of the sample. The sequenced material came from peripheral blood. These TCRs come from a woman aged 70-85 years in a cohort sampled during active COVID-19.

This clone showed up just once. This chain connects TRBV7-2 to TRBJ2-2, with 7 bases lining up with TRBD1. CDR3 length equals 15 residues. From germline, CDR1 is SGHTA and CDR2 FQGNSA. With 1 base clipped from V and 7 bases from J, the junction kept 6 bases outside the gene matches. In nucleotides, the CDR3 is TGTGCCAGCAGCTTAGGACAGGGTATGATCGGGGAGCTGTTTTTT. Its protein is CASSLGQGMIGELFF.

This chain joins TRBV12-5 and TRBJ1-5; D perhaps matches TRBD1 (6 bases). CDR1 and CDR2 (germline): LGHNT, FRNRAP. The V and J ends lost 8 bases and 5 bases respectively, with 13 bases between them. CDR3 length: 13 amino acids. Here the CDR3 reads CASNQGPHQPQHF. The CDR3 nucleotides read TGTGCTAGTAATCAGGGGCCCCATCAGCCCCAGCATTTT.

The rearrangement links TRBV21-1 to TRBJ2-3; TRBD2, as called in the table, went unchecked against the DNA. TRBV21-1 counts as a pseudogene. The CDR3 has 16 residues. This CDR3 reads CASRPGLAISTDTQYF. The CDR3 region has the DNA TGTGCCAGCAGACCTGGACTAGCGATTAGCACAGATACGCAGTATTTT.

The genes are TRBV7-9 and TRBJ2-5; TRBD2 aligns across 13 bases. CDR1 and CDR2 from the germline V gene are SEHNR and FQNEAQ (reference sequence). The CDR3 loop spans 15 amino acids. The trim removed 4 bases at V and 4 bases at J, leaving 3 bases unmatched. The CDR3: CASSSGTSGTETQYF. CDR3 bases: TGTGCCAGCAGCTCCGGGACTAGCGGGACAGAGACCCAGTACTTC.

CDR3 sequence: CASSPRQGVVSGANVLTF. The CDR3 DNA reads TGTGCCAGCTCACCACGGCAGGGGGTAGTCTCTGGGGCCAACGTCCTGACTTTC. The chain links TRBV18 to TRBJ2-6, with 7 bases identical to TRBD1. Germline V lookup: CDR1 KGHSH, CDR2 LQKENI. V shed 1 base, J shed 0 bases, and the junction held 6 bases outside the gene matches. CDR3 length: 18 residues.

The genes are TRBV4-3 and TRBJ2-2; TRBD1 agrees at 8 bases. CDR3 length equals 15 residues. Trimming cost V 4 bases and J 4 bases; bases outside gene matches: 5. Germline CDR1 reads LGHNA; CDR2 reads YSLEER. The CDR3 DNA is TGCGCCAGCAGCCCGGACAGGGTGGGCACCGGGGAGCTGTTTTTT. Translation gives CASSPDRVGTGELFF.

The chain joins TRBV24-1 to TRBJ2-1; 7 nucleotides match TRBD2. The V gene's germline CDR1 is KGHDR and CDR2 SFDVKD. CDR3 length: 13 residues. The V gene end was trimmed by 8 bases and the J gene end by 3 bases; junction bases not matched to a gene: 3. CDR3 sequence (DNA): TGTGCCACCAAGGCTAGCGGCTACAATGAGCAGTTCTTC. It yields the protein CATKASGYNEQFF.

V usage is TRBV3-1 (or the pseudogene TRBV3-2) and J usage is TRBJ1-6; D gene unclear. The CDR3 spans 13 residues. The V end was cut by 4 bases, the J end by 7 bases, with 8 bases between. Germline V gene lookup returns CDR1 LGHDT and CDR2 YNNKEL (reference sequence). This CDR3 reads CASSPSLNSPLHF. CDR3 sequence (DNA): TGTGCCAGCAGCCCGTCGTTGAATTCACCCCTCCACTTT.

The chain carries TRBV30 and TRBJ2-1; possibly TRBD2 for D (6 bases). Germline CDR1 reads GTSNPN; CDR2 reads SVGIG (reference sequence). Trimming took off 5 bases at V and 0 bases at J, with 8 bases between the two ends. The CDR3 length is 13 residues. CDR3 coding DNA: TGTGCCTGGGGGACTGGCTCCTACAATGAGCAGTTCTTC. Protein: CAWGTGSYNEQFF.

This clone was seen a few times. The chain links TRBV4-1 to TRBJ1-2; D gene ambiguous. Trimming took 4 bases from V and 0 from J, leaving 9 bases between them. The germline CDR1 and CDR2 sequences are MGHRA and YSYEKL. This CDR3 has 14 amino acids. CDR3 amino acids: CASSLTIANYGYTF. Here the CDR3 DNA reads TGCGCCAGCAGCCTTACGATAGCTAACTATGGCTACACCTTC.

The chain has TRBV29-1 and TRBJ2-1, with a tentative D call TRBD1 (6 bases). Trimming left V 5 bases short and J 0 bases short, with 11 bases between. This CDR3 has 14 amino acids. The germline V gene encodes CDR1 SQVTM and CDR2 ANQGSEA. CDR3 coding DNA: TGCAGCGTTATTAGACAGGCCTCCTACAATGAGCAGTTCTTC. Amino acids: CSVIRQASYNEQFF.

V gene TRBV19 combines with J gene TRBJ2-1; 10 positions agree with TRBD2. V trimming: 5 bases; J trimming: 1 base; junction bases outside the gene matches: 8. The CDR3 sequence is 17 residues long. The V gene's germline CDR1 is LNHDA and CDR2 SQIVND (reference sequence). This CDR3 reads CASSSPSGSLSYNEQFF. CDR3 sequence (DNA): TGTGCCAGTAGTTCTCCTAGCGGGAGTCTTTCCTACAATGAGCAGTTCTTC. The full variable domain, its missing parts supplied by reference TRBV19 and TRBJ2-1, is DGGITQSPKYLFRKEGQNVTLSCEQNLNHDAMYWYRQDPGQGLRLIYYSQIVNDFQKGDIAEGYSVSREKKESFPLTVTSAQKNPTAFYLCASSSPSGSLSYNEQFFGPGTRLTVL.

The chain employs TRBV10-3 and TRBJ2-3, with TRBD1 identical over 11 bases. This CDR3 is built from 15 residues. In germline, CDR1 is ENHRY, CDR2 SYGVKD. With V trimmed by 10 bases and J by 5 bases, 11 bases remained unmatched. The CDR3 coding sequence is TGTGCCAGCCGGGACAGGGGGATCCATGGAGATACGCAGTATTTT. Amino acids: CASRDRGIHGDTQYF.

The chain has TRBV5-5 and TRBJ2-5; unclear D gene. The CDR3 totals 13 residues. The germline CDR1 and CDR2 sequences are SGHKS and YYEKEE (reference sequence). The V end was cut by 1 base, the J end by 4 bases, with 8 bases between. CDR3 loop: CASSLSGGETQYF. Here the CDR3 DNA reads TGTGCCAGCAGCTTGTCAGGTGGAGAGACCCAGTACTTC.

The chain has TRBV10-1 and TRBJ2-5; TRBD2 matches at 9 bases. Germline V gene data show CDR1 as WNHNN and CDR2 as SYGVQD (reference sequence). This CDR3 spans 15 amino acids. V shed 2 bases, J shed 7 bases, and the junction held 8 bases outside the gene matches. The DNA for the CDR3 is TGCGCCAGCAGTGAGGATAGCGGGAGTTTGGGGACCCAGTACTTC. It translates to CASSEDSGSLGTQYF.

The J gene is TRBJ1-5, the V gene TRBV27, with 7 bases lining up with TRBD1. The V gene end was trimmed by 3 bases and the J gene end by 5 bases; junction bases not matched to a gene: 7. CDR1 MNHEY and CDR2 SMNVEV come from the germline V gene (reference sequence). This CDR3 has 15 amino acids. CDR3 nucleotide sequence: TGTGCCAGCAGTTTTTCGAGGGACAGTTATCAGCCCCAGCATTTT. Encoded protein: CASSFSRDSYQPQHF.

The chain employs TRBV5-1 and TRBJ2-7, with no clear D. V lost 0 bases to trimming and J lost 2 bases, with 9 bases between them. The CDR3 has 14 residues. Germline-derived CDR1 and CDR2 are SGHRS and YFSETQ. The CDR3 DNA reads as TGCGCCAGCAGCTTGGTAGGCAGGCCCTACGAGCAGTACTTC. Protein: CASSLVGRPYEQYF.

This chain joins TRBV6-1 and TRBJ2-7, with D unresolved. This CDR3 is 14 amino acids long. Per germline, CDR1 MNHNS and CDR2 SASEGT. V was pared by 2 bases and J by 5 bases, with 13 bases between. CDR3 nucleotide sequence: TGTGCCAGCAGTGAACGAGAGGTCATAAACGAGCAGTACTTC. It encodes CASSEREVINEQYF.

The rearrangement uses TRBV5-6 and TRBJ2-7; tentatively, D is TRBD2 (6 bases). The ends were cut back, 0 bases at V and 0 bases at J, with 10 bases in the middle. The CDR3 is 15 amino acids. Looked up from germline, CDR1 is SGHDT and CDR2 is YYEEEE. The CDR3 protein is CASSLVAGSSYEQYF. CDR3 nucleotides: TGTGCCAGCAGCTTGGTTGCGGGGAGCTCCTACGAGCAGTACTTC.

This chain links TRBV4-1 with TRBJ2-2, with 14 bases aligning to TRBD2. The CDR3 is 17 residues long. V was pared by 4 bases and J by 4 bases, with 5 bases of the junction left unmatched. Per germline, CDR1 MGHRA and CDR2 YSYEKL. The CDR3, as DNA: TGCGCCAGCAGCCCCAGACTAGCGGGAGGGATCACCGGGGAGCTGTTTTTT. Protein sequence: CASSPRLAGGITGELFF.

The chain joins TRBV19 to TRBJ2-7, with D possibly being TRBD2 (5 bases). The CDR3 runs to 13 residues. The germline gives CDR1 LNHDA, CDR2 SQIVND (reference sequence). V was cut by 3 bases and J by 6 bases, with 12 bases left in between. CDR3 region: CASSISLAAEQYF. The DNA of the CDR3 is TGTGCCAGTAGTATCTCGCTAGCCGCCGAGCAGTACTTC.

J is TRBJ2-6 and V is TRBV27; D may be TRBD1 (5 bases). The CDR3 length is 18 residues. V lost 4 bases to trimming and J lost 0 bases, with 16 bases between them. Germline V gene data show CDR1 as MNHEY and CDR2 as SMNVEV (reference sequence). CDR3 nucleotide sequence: TGTGCCAGCAGTTCACCCACCGCAGGGATCTCTGGGGCCAACGTCCTGACTTTC. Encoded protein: CASSSPTAGISGANVLTF.

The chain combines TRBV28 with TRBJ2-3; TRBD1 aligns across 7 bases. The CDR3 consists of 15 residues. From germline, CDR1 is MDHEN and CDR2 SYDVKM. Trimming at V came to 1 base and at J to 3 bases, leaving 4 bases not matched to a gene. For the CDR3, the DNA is TGTGCCAGCAGTTTATACAGGGGTGGTACAGATACGCAGTATTTT. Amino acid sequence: CASSLYRGGTDTQYF.

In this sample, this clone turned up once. The CDR3 spells CASSLPSTVGETQYF. The CDR3 DNA follows: TGTGCCAGCAGCTTGCCCTCGACAGTGGGGGAGACCCAGTACTTC. The genes are TRBV5-4 and TRBJ2-5; TRBD1 might be the D (5 bases). V lost 1 base and J lost 5, with 15 bases in between. Germline V gives CDR1 SGHNT, CDR2 YYREEE (reference sequence). The CDR3 has 15 amino acids. The variable domain in full, completed from reference TRBV5-4 and TRBJ2-5, reads ETGVTQSPTHLIKTRGQQVTLRCSSQSGHNTVSWYQQALGQGPQFIFQYYREEENGRGNFPPRFSGLQFPNYSSELNVNALELDDSALYLCASSLPSTVGETQYFGPGTRLLVL.

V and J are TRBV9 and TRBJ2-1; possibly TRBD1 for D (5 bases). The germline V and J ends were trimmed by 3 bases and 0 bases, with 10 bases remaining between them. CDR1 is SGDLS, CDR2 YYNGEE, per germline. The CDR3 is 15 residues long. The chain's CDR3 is CASSAQVSSYNEQFF. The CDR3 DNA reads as TGTGCCAGCAGCGCACAGGTAAGCTCCTACAATGAGCAGTTCTTC.

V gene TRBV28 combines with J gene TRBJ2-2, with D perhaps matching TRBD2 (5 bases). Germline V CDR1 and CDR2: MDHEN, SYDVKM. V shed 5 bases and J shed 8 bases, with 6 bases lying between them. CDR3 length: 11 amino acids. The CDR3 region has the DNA TGTGCCAGCAGTACGGGGGGGGAGCTGTTTTTT. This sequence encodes CASSTGGELFF.

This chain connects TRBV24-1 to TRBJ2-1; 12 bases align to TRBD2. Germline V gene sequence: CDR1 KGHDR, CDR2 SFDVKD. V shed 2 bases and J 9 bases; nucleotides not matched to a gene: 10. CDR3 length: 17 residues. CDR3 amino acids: CATSDSASGRALSEQFF. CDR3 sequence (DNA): TGTGCCACCAGTGATTCGGCTAGCGGGAGGGCCCTCAGTGAGCAGTTCTTC.

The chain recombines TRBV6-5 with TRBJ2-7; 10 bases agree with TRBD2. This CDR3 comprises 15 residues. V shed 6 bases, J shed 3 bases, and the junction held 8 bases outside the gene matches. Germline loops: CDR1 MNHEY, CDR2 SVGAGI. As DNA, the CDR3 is TGTGCCAGCAGCCCAGGACTAGCGGCTAGCTACGAGCAGTACTTC. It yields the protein CASSPGLAASYEQYF.

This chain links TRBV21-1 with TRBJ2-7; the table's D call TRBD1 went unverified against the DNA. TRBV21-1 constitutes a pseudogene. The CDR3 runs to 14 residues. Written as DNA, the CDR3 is TGTGCCAGCAGCACCCAGACAGGGGCAGGCGAGCAGTACTTC. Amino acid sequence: CASSTQTGAGEQYF.

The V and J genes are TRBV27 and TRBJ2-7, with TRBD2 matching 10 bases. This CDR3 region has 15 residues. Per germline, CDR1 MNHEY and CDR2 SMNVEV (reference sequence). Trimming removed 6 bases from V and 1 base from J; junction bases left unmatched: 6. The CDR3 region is CASRGLAGESYEQYF. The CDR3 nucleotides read TGTGCCAGCAGGGGTCTAGCGGGGGAATCCTACGAGCAGTACTTC.

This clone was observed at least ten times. CDR3 sequence reads: CASSYTSGWDEQYF. CDR3 nucleotide sequence: TGTGCCAGCAGCTATACTAGCGGATGGGACGAGCAGTACTTC. This chain joins TRBV6-2 or TRBV6-3 and TRBJ2-7, with 8 positions matching TRBD2. The CDR3 consists of 14 residues. Germline V gene data show CDR1 as MNHEY and CDR2 as SVGEGT. Trimming took 6 bases from V and 5 from J; bases not matched to a gene: 9.